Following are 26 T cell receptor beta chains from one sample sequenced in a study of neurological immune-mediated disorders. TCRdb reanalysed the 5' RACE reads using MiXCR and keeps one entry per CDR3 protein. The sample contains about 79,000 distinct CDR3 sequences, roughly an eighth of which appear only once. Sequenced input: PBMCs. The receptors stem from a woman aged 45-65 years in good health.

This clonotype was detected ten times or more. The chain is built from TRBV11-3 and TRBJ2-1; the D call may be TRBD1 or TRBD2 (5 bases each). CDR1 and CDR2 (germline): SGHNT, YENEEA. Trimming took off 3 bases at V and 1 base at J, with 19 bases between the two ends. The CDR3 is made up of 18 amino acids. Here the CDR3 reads CASSLRVGWDPSYNEQFF. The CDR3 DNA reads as TGTGCCAGCAGCTTGAGGGTTGGGTGGGACCCATCCTACAATGAGCAGTTCTTC.

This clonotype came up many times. CDR3 sequence: CASMAFAGGPETQYF. CDR3 nucleotides: TGCGCCAGCATGGCCTTTGCGGGAGGGCCGGAGACCCAGTACTTC. The chain recombines TRBV5-1 with TRBJ2-5, with 9 positions matching TRBD2. The CDR3 extends over 15 amino acids. V trimming: 6 bases; J trimming: 5 bases; junction bases outside the gene matches: 11. Germline loops: CDR1 SGHRS, CDR2 YFSETQ.

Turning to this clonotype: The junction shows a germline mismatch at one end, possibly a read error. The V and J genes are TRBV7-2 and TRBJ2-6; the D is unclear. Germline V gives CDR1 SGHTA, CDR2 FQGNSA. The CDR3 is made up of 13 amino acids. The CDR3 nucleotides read TGTGCCAGCGGGTCCTCTTGGGCCAGCGTCCTGACTTTC. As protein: CASGSSWASVLTF.

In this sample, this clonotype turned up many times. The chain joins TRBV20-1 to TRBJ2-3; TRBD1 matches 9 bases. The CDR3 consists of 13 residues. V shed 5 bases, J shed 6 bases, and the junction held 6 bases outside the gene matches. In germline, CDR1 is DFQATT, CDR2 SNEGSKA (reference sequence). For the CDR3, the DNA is TGCAGTGCTTGGACAGGGGTTATGGATACGCAGTATTTT. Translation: CSAWTGVMDTQYF.

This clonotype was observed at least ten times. DNA of the CDR3: TGCAGTGCTAGGGAATCCAGGGAAGGCATTCAGTACTTC. As protein: CSARESREGIQYF. The V gene is TRBV20-1, the J gene TRBJ2-4; D is perhaps TRBD1 (5 bases). There are 13 residues in the CDR3. Looked up from germline, CDR1 is DFQATT and CDR2 is SNEGSKA (reference sequence). Trimming took 3 bases from V and 9 from J, leaving 15 bases between them.

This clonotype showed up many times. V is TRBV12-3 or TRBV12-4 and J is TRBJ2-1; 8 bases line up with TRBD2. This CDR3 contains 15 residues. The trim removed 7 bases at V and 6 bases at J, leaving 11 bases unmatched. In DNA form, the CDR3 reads TGTGCCAGCACCTTCAGCGGGAGAGGCGTCAATGAGCAGTTCTTC. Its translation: CASTFSGRGVNEQFF.

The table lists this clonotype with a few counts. CDR3 protein: CASRYRTGRQETQYF. The CDR3 DNA is TGTGCCAGCAGGTATCGGACAGGGAGGCAAGAGACCCAGTACTTC. The chain combines TRBV6-5 with TRBJ2-5; 8 positions match TRBD1. CDR1 and CDR2 from the germline V gene are MNHEY and SVGAGI. Trimming took 6 bases from V and 2 from J; bases not matched to a gene: 8. This CDR3 comprises 15 residues.

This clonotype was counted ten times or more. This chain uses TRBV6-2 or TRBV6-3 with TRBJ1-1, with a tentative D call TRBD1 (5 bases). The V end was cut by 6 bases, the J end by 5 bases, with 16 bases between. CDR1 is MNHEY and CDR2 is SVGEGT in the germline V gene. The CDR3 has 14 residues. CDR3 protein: CASSTDRFGTEAFF. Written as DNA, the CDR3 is TGTGCCAGCAGCACAGACAGATTTGGGACTGAAGCTTTCTTT.

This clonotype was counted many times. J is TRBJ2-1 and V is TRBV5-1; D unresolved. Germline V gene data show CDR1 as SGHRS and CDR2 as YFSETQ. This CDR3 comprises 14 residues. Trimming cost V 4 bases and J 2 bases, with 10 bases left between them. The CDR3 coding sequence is TGCGCCAGCAGCCAAGACACCACCTACAATGAGCAGTTCTTC. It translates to CASSQDTTYNEQFF. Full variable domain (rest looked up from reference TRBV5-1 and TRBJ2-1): KAGVTQTPRYLIKTRGQQVTLSCSPISGHRSVSWYQQTPGQGLQFLFEYFSETQRNKGNFPGRFSGRQFSNSRSEMNVSTLELGDSALYLCASSQDTTYNEQFFGPGTRLTVL.

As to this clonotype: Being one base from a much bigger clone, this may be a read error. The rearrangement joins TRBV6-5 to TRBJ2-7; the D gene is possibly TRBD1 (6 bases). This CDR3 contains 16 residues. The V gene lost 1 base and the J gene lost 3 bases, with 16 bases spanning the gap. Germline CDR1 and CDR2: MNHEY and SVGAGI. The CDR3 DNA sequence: TGTGCCAGCAGTTACTTGATGACGGGACATCTCTACGAGCAGTACTTC. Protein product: CASSYLMTGHLYEQYF.

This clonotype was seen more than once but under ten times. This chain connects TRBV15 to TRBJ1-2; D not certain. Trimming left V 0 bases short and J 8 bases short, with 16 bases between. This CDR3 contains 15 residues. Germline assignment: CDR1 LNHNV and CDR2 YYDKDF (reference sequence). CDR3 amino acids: CATSRDLGWRYGYTF. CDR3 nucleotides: TGTGCCACCAGCAGAGATCTGGGTTGGCGCTACGGCTACACCTTC.

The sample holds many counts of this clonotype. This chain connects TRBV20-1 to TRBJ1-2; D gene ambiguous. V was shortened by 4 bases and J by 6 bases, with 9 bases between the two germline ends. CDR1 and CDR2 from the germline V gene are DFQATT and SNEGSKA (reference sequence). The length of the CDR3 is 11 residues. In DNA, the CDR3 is TGCAGTGCTATAGGCACCAATGGCTACACCTTC. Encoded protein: CSAIGTNGYTF.

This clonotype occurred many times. The CDR3 region is CASSFGTGIQETQYF. DNA of the CDR3: TGTGCCAGCAGCTTCGGGACAGGAATTCAAGAGACCCAGTACTTC. The chain combines TRBV7-9 with TRBJ2-5, with 8 nucleotides matching TRBD1. CDR3 length: 15 residues. V shed 3 bases, J shed 2 bases, and the junction held 5 bases outside the gene matches. In germline, CDR1 is SEHNR, CDR2 FQNEAQ (reference sequence).

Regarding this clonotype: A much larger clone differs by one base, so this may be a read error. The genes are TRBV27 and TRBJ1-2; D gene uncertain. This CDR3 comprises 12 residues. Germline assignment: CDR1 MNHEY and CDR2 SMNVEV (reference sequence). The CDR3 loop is CASSFRGYDYTF. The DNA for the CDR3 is TGTGCCAGCAGTTTCCGAGGTTATGACTACACCTTC.

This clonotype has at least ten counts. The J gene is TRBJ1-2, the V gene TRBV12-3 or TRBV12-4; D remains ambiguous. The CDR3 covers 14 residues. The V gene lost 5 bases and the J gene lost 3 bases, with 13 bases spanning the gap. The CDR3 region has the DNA TGTGCCAGCAGTCCCCAGGAGTCCGACTATGGCTACACCTTC. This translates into CASSPQESDYGYTF.

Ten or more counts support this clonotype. The CDR3 reads CASSLGSGVGDTQYF. In nucleotides, the CDR3 is TGCGCCAGCAGCTTGGGGTCAGGGGTAGGCGATACGCAGTATTTT. The gene calls are TRBV5-1 and TRBJ2-3; a possible D gene is TRBD1 (6 bases). This CDR3 is 15 amino acids long. Germline CDR1 and CDR2: SGHRS and YFSETQ. V lost 0 bases and J lost 6, with 14 bases in between. Together with reference TRBV5-1 and TRBJ2-3, the CDR3 gives the full variable domain: KAGVTQTPRYLIKTRGQQVTLSCSPISGHRSVSWYQQTPGQGLQFLFEYFSETQRNKGNFPGRFSGRQFSNSRSEMNVSTLELGDSALYLCASSLGSGVGDTQYFGPGTRLTVL.

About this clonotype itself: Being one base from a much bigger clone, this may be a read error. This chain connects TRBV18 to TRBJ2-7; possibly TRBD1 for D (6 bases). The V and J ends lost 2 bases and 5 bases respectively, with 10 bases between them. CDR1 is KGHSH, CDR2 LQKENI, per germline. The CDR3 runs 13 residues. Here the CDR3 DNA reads TGTGCCAGCTCACCATTCAGGGGCAACGAGCAGTACTTC. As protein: CASSPFRGNEQYF.

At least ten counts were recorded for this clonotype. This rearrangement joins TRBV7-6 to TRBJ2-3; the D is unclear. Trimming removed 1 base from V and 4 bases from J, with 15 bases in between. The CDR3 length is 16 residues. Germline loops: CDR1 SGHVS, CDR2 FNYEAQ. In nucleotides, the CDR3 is TGTGCCAGCAGCTTAGAGTTGGGTGGTCGGGCAGATACGCAGTATTTT. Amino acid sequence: CASSLELGGRADTQYF.

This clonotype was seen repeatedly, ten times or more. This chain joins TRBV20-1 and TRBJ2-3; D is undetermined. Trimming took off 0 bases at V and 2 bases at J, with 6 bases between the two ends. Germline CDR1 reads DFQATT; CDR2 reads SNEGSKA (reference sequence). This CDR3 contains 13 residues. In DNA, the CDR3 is TGCAGTGCTAGAGACCCGACCACAGATACGCAGTATTTT. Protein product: CSARDPTTDTQYF.

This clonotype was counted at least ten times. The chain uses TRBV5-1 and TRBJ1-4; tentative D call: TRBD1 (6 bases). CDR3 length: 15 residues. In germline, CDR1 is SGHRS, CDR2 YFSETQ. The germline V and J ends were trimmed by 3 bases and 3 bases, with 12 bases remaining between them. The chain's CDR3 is CASSSGQRPNEKLFF. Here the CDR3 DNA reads TGCGCCAGCAGCTCAGGACAGCGACCTAATGAAAAACTGTTTTTT.

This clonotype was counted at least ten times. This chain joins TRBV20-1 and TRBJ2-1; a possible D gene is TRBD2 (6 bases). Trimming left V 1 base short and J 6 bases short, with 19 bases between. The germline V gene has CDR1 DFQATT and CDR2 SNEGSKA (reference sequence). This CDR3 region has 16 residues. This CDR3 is CSARAFGGGDGNEQFF. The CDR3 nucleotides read TGCAGTGCTAGAGCCTTTGGAGGCGGGGATGGCAATGAGCAGTTCTTC.

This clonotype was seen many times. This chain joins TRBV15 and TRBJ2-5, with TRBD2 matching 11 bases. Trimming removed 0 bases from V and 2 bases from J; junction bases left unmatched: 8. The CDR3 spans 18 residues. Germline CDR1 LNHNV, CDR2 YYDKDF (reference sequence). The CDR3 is CATSRERLAGGGQETQYF. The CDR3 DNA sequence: TGTGCCACCAGCAGAGAGCGGCTAGCGGGAGGAGGGCAAGAGACCCAGTACTTC.

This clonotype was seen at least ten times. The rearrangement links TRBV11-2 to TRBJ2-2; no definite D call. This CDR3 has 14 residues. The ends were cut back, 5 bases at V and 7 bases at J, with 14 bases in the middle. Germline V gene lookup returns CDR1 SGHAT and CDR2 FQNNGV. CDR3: CASSDQARVGELFF. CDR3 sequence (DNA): TGTGCCAGCAGCGATCAAGCACGGGTCGGGGAGCTGTTTTTT.

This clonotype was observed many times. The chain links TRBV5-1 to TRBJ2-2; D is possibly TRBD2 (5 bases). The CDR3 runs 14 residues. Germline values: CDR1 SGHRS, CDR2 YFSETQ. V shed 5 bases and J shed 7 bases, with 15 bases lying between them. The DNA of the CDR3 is TGCGCCAGCAGTTCAACGGGGAATGTCGGGGAGCTGTTTTTT. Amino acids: CASSSTGNVGELFF. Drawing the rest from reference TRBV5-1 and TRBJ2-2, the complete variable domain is KAGVTQTPRYLIKTRGQQVTLSCSPISGHRSVSWYQQTPGQGLQFLFEYFSETQRNKGNFPGRFSGRQFSNSRSEMNVSTLELGDSALYLCASSSTGNVGELFFGEGSRLTVL.

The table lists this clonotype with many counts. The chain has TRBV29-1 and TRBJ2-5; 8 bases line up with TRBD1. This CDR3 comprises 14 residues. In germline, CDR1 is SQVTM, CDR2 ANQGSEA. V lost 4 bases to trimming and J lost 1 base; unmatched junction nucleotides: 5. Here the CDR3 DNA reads TGCAGCGTTGGGACAGGGTCTACCCAAGAGACCCAGTACTTC. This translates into CSVGTGSTQETQYF.

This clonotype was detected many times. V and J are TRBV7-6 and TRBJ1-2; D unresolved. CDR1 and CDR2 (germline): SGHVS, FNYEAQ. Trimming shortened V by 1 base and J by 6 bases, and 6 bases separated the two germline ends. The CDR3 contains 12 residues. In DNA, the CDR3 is TGTGCCAGCAGCTTAGTAGTCGATGGCTACACCTTC. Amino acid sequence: CASSLVVDGYTF.